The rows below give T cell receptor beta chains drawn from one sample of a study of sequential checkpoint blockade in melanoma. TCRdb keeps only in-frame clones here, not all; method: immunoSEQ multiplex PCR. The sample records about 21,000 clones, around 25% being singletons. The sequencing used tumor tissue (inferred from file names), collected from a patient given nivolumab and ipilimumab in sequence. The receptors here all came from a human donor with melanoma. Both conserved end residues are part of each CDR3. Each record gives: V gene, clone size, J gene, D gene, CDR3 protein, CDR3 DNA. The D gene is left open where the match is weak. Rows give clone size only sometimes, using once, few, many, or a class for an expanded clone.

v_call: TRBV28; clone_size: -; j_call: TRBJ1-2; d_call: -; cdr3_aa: CASSEGWTPYGYTF; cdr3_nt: TGTGCCAGCAGTGAGGGGTGGACGCCCTATGGCTACACCTTC
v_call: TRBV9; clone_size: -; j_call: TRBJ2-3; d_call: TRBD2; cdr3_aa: CASMLAGSTDTQYF; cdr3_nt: TGTGCCAGCATGCTAGCGGGCTCCACAGATACGCAGTATTTT
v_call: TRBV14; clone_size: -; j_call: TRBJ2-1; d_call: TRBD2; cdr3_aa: CASSPLLASYNEQFF; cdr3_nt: TGTGCCAGCAGCCCTCTACTAGCGTCCTACAATGAGCAGTTCTTC
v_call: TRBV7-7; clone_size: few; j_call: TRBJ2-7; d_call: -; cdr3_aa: CASSLTVDSRGQYF; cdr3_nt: TGTGCCAGCAGCTTGACGGTAGATTCACGGGGGCAGTACTTC
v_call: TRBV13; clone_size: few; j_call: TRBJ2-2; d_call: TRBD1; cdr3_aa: CASSLGQGEIGELFF; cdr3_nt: TGTGCCAGCAGCTTAGGCCAGGGGGAGATCGGGGAGCTGTTTTTT
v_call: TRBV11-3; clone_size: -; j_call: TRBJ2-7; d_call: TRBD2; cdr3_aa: CASSRFFPGLAGGRVHEQYF; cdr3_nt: TGTGCCAGCAGCCGATTTTTCCCGGGACTAGCGGGGGGGCGAGTCCACGAGCAGTACTTC
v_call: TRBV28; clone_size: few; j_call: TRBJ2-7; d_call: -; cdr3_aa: CASSLYHYEQYF; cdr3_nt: TGTGCCAGCAGTTTATATCACTACGAGCAGTACTTC
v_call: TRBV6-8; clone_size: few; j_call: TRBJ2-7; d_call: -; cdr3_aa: CASTHRDGTYEQYF; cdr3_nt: TGTGCCAGCACCCACCGGGACGGAACCTACGAGCAGTACTTC
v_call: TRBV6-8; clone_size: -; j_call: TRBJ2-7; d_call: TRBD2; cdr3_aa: CASSYSTSATYEQYF; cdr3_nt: TGTGCCAGCAGTTACAGTACTAGCGCTACCTACGAGCAGTACTTC
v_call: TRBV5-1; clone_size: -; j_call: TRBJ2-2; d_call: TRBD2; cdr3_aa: CASSFAGGTGELFF; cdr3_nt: TGCGCCAGCAGCTTTGCGGGAGGGACCGGGGAGCTGTTTTTT
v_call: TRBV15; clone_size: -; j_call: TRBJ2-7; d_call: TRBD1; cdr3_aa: CATSRGPGPGTGPTSYEQYF; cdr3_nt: TGTGCCACCAGCAGAGGCCCGGGTCCAGGGACAGGGCCGACCTCCTACGAGCAGTACTTC
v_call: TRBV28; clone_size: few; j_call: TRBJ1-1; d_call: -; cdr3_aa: CASSFGGHLNTEAFF; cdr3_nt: TGTGCCAGCAGTTTTGGGGGACACCTGAACACTGAAGCTTTCTTT
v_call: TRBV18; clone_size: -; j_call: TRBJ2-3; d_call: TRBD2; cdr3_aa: CASSPPLAGGRDTQYF; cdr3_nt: TGTGCCAGCTCACCCCCGCTAGCGGGAGGGAGAGATACGCAGTATTTT
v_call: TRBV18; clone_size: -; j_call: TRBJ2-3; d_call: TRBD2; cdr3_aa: CASSPRASGGPDTQYF; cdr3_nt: TGTGCCAGCTCACCACGTGCTAGCGGGGGTCCAGATACGCAGTATTTT
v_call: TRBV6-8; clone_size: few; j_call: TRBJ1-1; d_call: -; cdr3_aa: CASTPNPLNEAFF; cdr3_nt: TGTGCCAGTACTCCTAACCCGCTCAATGAAGCTTTCTTT
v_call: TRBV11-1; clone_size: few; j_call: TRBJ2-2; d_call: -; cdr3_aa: CASSLVGYTGELFF; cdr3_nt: TGTGCCAGCAGCTTAGTGGGGTACACCGGGGAGCTGTTTTTT
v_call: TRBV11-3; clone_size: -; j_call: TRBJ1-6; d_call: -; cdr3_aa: CASSLVPGLNYNSPLHF; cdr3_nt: TGTGCCAGCAGCTTGGTTCCCGGATTAAACTATAATTCACCCCTCCACTTT
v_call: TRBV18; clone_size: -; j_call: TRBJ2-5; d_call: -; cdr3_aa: CASSPSGAETQYF; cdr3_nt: TGTGCCAGCTCACCATCGGGAGCGGAGACCCAGTACTTC